A selection of T cell receptor beta chains follows, all from one sample in a study of blood T cells in healthy people across ages. MiXCR, applied by TCRdb to the 5' RACE reads, yields one record per CDR3 protein. Among 1.5 million to 2 million distinct CDR3 sequences, about 35% were seen once, and the ten largest hold approximately 11%. The sequenced material came from blood. These receptors all stem from a woman between 25 and 40 years old in good health. Each CDR3 is given with its conserved first and last residue. Each record gives: J gene, V gene, clone size, D gene, CDR3 DNA, CDR3 protein. A D gene is named only where the DNA matches it firmly. Size values are once, few and many counts, or a class for expanded clones, and some rows have none.

>TRBJ2-7|TRBV20-1|NA|NA
TGTAGTGCTAGCCGAGCGGACTACGAGCAGTACTTC
CSASRADYEQYF
>TRBJ2-5|TRBV20-1|few|NA
TGCAGTGCTAGTCCCGGGACCCAAACCCAGTACTTC
CSASPGTQTQYF
>TRBJ1-1|TRBV2|NA|NA
TGTGCCAGCAGTGGTGGAATCATTGAAGCTTTCTTT
CASSGGIIEAFF
>TRBJ2-7|TRBV11-2|NA|NA
TGTGCCAGCAGCTTAGACGGCAACGCCTACGAGCAGTACTTC
CASSLDGNAYEQYF
>TRBJ1-5|TRBV12-3/TRBV12-4|few|NA
TGTGCCAGCAGTTTGGAGCCAGCGGGGGCGACTCCAAGAAATCAGCCCCAGCATTTT
CASSLEPAGATPRNQPQHF
>TRBJ2-1|TRBV28|few|NA
TGTGCCAGTAATAGTTTACTACTGGCGGGACGGTTCTTC
CASNSLLLAGRFF
>TRBJ2-1|TRBV2|NA|NA
TGTGCCACAAAAATGGGGGGTGATGAGCAGTTCTTC
CATKMGGDEQFF
>TRBJ2-5|TRBV5-1|NA|NA
TGCGCCAGCAGCTTTGTCGGCCGGGGGGAGACCCAGTACTTC
CASSFVGRGETQYF
>TRBJ2-1|TRBV2|few|TRBD1
TGTGCCAGCATCCGGACAGGGGGCTCCAATGAGCAGTTCTTC
CASIRTGGSNEQFF
>TRBJ1-2|TRBV4-1|NA|TRBD1
TGCGCCGGCAGCCAAGATTCTACAGGGGGGAATGGCTACACCTTC
CAGSQDSTGGNGYTF
>TRBJ2-7|TRBV27|many|NA
TGTGCCAGCAGCCCGGACAACTCCTACGAGCAGTACTTC
CASSPDNSYEQYF
>TRBJ2-1|TRBV6-2/TRBV6-3|few|NA
TGTGCCAGCAGATCTGGAGGCCCAGAATACAATGAGCAGTTCTTC
CASRSGGPEYNEQFF
>TRBJ1-2|TRBV7-9|once|NA
TGTGCCAGCAGCCAGGACCCCTGGGGCTACACCTTC
CASSQDPWGYTF
>TRBJ2-7|TRBV2|NA|TRBD1
TGTGCCAGCAGACGAGGACAGGGGGCCAACGAGCAGTACTTC
CASRRGQGANEQYF
>TRBJ1-1|TRBV5-1|few|TRBD1
TGCGCCAGCAGCCGAAGGTCTTGGACAGGGGGCTCGGACACTGAAGCTTTCTTT
CASSRRSWTGGSDTEAFF
>TRBJ2-7|TRBV14|NA|TRBD1
TGTGCCAGTTCCACAGGGGTGATCTACGAGCAGTACTTC
CASSTGVIYEQYF
>TRBJ1-2|TRBV11-2|NA|NA
TGTGCCAGCAGCTTCCAGGGTAATGGCTACACCTTC
CASSFQGNGYTF